These 19 T cell receptor beta chains originate from one sample sequenced in a study of shared clonotypes between healthy human individuals (dated by TCRdb to about 2020). Receptor amplification or capture employed the immunoSEQ multiplex PCR assay. TCRdb retrieved this table from immuneACCESS and kept in-frame rearrangements only. Not all clones are present; in checked studies, unresolved V genes account for under half, and no reason is known for the remainder. Present in this sample are approximately 500,000 clones, 90% to 96% of which were seen just once. The ten largest make up roughly 0.06% of the sample. The source material was naive CD4+ T cells sorted from blood. The cell subset or site label here, explained by the study, means: CD45RA+ positively selected. Receptors were obtained from a woman in her twenties or thirties in good health.

The V call is TRBV18, the J call TRBJ2-3; 12 nucleotides match TRBD2. CDR1 and CDR2 (germline): KGHSH, LQKENI. CDR3 length: 16 residues. The junction had 4 bases not matched to a gene; V was cut back by 3 bases and J by 3 bases. This CDR3 is CASSPTSGSLTDTQYF. The DNA for the CDR3 is TGTGCCAGCTCACCGACTAGCGGGAGCCTGACAGATACGCAGTATTTT. The whole variable domain, filled in from reference TRBV18 and TRBJ2-3, reads NAGVMQNPRHLVRRRGQEARLRCSPMKGHSHVYWYRQLPEEGLKFMVYLQKENIIDESGMPKERFSAEFPKEGPSILRIQQVVRGDSAAYFCASSPTSGSLTDTQYFGPGTRLTVL.

V gene TRBV25-1 combines with J gene TRBJ1-2, with 9 bases lining up with TRBD1. The CDR3 consists of 16 residues. J lost 5 bases, V lost 10 bases, and 17 bases had no gene match. Germline CDR1 and CDR2: MGHDK and SYGVNS. DNA of the CDR3: TGTGCCACCAAATTACTATACAGGGGGCGCCGGTATGGCTACACCTTC. Protein product: CATKLLYRGRRYGYTF.

This rearrangement joins TRBV4-1 to TRBJ1-5; TRBD1 might be the D (6 bases). CDR3 size: 17 residues. Per the germline V gene, CDR1 is MGHRA and CDR2 is YSYEKL. V lost 0 bases and J 0 bases, leaving 12 bases between the germline ends. In DNA form, the CDR3 reads TGCGCCAGCAGCCAAGATTCGACAGGACATAGCAATCAGCCCCAGCATTTT. Amino acids: CASSQDSTGHSNQPQHF.

This chain links TRBV7-2 with TRBJ2-5, with TRBD1 identical over 9 bases. The J call may be incorrect, as the DNA end agrees better with TRBJ2-7. Germline loops: CDR1 SGHTA, CDR2 FQGNSA. The CDR3 runs 15 residues. The CDR3: CASSLMGQGFYEQYF. CDR3 nucleotides: TGTGCCAGCAGCTTAATGGGACAGGGTTTTTACGAGCAGTACTTC.

CDR3 DNA: TGTGCCAGCAGTTTATGGACGCGCACTGAAGCTTTCTTT. Protein sequence: CASSLWTRTEAFF. The chain recombines TRBV28 with TRBJ1-1, with no clear D. Germline values: CDR1 MDHEN, CDR2 SYDVKM. The CDR3 contains 13 residues. The V end was cut by 0 bases, the J end by 4 bases, with 6 bases between.

The V gene is TRBV6-1, the J gene TRBJ1-6; D unresolved. Looked up from germline, CDR1 is MNHNS and CDR2 is SASEGT. The CDR3 is made up of 12 amino acids. The ends were cut back, 0 bases at V and 14 bases at J, with 8 bases in the middle. CDR3 sequence reads: CASSEALLTLHF. DNA for the CDR3: TGTGCCAGCAGTGAAGCGCTTTTGACCCTCCACTTT.

The chain combines TRBV28 with TRBJ2-7; D might be TRBD2 (6 bases). The V gene lost 5 bases and the J gene lost 7 bases, with 24 bases spanning the gap. The CDR3 has 16 residues. Germline CDR1 and CDR2: MDHEN and SYDVKM. CDR3 amino acids: CASSAPGLRAGPEQYF. CDR3 nucleotide sequence: TGTGCCAGCAGTGCCCCGGGACTTAGGGCAGGGCCGGAGCAGTACTTC. The full variable domain, completed using reference TRBV28 and TRBJ2-7, is DVKVTQSSRYLVKRTGEKVFLECVQDMDHENMFWYRQDPGLGLRLIYFSYDVKMKEKGDIPEGYSVSREKKERFSLILESASTNQTSMYLCASSAPGLRAGPEQYFGPGTRLTVT.

This clone has only one observation. In DNA, the CDR3 is TGTGCCAGCAGCGTAGGCATCGGGACTAGCGGAACAGATACGCAGTATTTT. It encodes CASSVGIGTSGTDTQYF. V and J are TRBV9 and TRBJ2-3; TRBD2 matches at 11 bases. J gave up 3 bases and V 0 bases, and 6 bases lay outside the gene matches. Per the germline V gene, CDR1 is SGDLS and CDR2 is YYNGEE. This CDR3 is built from 17 residues.

This rearrangement joins TRBV6-5 to TRBJ1-3; D not certain. The CDR3 totals 14 residues. Looked up from germline, CDR1 is MNHEY and CDR2 is SVGAGI. V shed 7 bases and J shed 0 bases, with 10 bases lying between them. DNA for the CDR3: TGTGCCAGCAAAGGGCTGAGCTCTGGAAACACCATATATTTT. It codes for CASKGLSSGNTIYF.

This chain links TRBV11-2 with TRBJ2-2; D is uncertain. From germline, CDR1 is SGHAT and CDR2 FQNNGV. This CDR3 has 15 amino acids. Trimming took 0 bases from V and 4 from J, leaving 9 bases between them. The CDR3 sequence: CASSLEGSGTGELFF. The CDR3 DNA reads TGTGCCAGCAGCTTAGAGGGGTCCGGCACCGGGGAGCTGTTTTTT.

The rearrangement uses TRBV4-1 and TRBJ2-2; no definite D call. The CDR3 is made up of 15 amino acids. The V end was cut by 0 bases, the J end by 4 bases, with 9 bases between. Germline V CDR1 and CDR2: MGHRA, YSYEKL. Here the CDR3 DNA reads TGCGCCAGCAGCCAAGAACCCAGGTTCACCGGGGAGCTGTTTTTT. It translates to CASSQEPRFTGELFF.

The chain couples TRBV2 to TRBJ2-5, with D perhaps TRBD1 (7 bases). Trimming removed 7 bases at V and 9 bases at J, with 15 bases between. The CDR3 extends over 12 amino acids. Germline V gene sequence: CDR1 SNHLY, CDR2 FYNNEI. CDR3 sequence (DNA): TGTGCCAGCAATCGGGCCAGGGGGGCCCAGTACTTC. It encodes CASNRARGAQYF.

V and J are TRBV30 and TRBJ1-1; tentative D call: TRBD1 (5 bases). V was trimmed by 2 bases and J by 1 base, leaving 11 bases between them. CDR3 length: 14 amino acids. Looked up from germline, CDR1 is GTSNPN and CDR2 is SVGIG (reference sequence). Written as DNA, the CDR3 is TGTGCCTGGAGTCGGGACTTTGCGAACACTGAAGCTTTCTTT. Encoded protein: CAWSRDFANTEAFF. The full variable domain, in which reference TRBV30 and TRBJ1-1 provide the parts outside the CDR3, is SQTIHQWPATLVQPVGSPLSLECTVEGTSNPNLYWYRQAAGRGLQLLFYSVGIGQISSEVPQNLSASRPQDRQFILSSKKLLLSDSGFYLCAWSRDFANTEAFFGQGTRLTVV.

The V gene is TRBV27, the J gene TRBJ2-2; 12 bases agree with TRBD2. This CDR3 has 13 residues. V shed 9 bases, J shed 7 bases, and the junction held 3 bases outside the gene matches. Germline CDR1 MNHEY, CDR2 SMNVEV (reference sequence). This chain's CDR3 is CASTSGRIGELFF. CDR3 coding DNA: TGTGCCAGTACTAGCGGGAGGATCGGGGAGCTGTTTTTT.

This chain joins TRBV6-5 and TRBJ2-6; 7 positions agree with TRBD1. The CDR3 has 15 residues. In germline, CDR1 is MNHEY, CDR2 SVGAGI. V trimming: 5 bases; J trimming: 5 bases; junction bases outside the gene matches: 6. DNA for the CDR3: TGTGCCAGCAGTCAAGGGACAGCAAGGGCCAACGTCCTGACTTTC. This gives the protein CASSQGTARANVLTF.

Remarks on this clone: The same CDR3 arises from other DNA sequences in this sample as well. The chain's CDR3 is CASSPSLGNTIYF. Here the CDR3 DNA reads TGCGCCAGCAGCCCCAGCCTGGGGAACACCATATATTTT. The chain recombines TRBV5-1 with TRBJ1-3; the D is unclear. The CDR3 extends over 13 amino acids. Germline V CDR1 and CDR2: SGHRS, YFSETQ. The germline V and J ends were trimmed by 4 bases and 7 bases, with 12 bases remaining between them.

The chain is built from TRBV19 and TRBJ2-1, with 9 positions matching TRBD2. The CDR3 extends over 20 amino acids. The ends lost 5 bases at V and 0 bases at J; junction bases unmatched: 17. Per the germline V gene, CDR1 is LNHDA and CDR2 is SQIVND (reference sequence). The CDR3 reads CASSQLPGLARGSSYNEQFF. CDR3 in DNA: TGTGCCAGTAGTCAACTGCCGGGACTAGCCCGGGGAAGCTCCTACAATGAGCAGTTCTTC.

The chain has TRBV28 and TRBJ2-2; D is perhaps TRBD1 or TRBD2 (5 bases each). Germline V gives CDR1 MDHEN, CDR2 SYDVKM. The V gene lost 6 bases and the J gene lost 4 bases, with 15 bases spanning the gap. This CDR3 is 15 amino acids long. CDR3 bases: TGTGCCAGCAGCCAGGGAGTGAGGGGCACCGGGGAGCTGTTTTTT. Protein: CASSQGVRGTGELFF. Combining the CDR3 with reference TRBV28 and TRBJ2-2 gives the whole variable domain DVKVTQSSRYLVKRTGEKVFLECVQDMDHENMFWYRQDPGLGLRLIYFSYDVKMKEKGDIPEGYSVSREKKERFSLILESASTNQTSMYLCASSQGVRGTGELFFGEGSRLTVL.

The V and J genes are TRBV28 and TRBJ2-2; the D is unclear. The CDR3 is made up of 11 amino acids. The germline V gene encodes CDR1 MDHEN and CDR2 SYDVKM. Trimming left V 7 bases short and J 6 bases short, with 6 bases between. The CDR3 DNA sequence: TGTGCCAGCACGGCTTCCGGGGAGCTGTTTTTT. As protein: CASTASGELFF.